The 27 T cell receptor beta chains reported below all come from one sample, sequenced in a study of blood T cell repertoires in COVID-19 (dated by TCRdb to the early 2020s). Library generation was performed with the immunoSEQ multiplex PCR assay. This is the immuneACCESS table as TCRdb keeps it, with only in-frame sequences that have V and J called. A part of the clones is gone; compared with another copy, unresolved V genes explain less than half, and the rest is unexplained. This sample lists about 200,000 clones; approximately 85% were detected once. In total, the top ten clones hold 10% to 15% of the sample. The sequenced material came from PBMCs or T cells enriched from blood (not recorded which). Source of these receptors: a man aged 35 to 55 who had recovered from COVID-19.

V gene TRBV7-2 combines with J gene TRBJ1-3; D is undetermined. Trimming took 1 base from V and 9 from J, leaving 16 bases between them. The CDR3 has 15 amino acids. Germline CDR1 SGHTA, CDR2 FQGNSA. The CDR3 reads CASSLEAVSRGTIYF. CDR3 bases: TGTGCCAGCAGCTTAGAAGCAGTTAGCCGAGGCACCATATATTTT.

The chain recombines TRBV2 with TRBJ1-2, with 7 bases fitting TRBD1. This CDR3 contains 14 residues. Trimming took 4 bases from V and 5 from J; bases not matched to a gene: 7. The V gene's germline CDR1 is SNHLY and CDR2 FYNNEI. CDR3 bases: TGTGCCAGCAGTGGACCGGGACAGCTATATGGCTACACCTTC. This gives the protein CASSGPGQLYGYTF.

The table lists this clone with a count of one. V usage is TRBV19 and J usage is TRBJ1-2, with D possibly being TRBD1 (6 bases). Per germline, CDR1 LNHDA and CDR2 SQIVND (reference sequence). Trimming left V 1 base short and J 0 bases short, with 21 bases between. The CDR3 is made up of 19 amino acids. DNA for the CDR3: TGTGCCAGTAGTATAGCCCGCTGGACAGTCGACAAAGCTAACTATGGCTACACCTTC. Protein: CASSIARWTVDKANYGYTF.

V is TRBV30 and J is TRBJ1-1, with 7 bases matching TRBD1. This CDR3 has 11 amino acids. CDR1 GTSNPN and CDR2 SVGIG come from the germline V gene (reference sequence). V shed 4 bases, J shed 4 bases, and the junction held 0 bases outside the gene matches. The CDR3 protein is CAWNRGTEAFF. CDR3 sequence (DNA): TGTGCCTGGAACAGGGGCACTGAAGCTTTCTTT.

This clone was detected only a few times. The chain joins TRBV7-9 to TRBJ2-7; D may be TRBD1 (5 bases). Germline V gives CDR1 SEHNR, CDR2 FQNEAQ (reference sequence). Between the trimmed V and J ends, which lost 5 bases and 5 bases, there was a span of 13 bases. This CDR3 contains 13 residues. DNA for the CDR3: TGTGCCAGCAGCCACAACCAGGGTCACGAGCAGTACTTC. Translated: CASSHNQGHEQYF.

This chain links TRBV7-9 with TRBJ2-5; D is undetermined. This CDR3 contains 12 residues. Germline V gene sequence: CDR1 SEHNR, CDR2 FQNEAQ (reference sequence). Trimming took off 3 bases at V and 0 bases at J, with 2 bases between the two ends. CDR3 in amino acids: CASSFNQETQYF. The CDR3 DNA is TGTGCCAGCAGCTTTAACCAAGAGACCCAGTACTTC.

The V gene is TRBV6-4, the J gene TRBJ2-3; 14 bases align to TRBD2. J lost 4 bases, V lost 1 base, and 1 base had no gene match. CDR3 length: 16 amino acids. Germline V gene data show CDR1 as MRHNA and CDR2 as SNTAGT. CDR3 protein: CASSDLGLAGADTQYF. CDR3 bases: TGTGCCAGCAGTGACTTGGGACTAGCGGGAGCAGATACGCAGTATTTT.

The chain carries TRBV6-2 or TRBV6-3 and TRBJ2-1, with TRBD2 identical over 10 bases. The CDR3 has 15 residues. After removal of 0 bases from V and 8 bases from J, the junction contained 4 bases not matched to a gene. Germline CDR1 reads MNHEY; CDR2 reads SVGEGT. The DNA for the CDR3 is TGTGCCAGCAGTTACTCTCTAGCGGGAGTATATGAGCAGTTCTTC. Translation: CASSYSLAGVYEQFF.

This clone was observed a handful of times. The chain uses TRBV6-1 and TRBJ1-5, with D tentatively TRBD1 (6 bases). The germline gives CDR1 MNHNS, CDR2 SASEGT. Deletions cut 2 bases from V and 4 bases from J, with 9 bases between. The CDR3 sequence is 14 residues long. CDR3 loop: CASSELQGNQPQHF. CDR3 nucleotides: TGTGCCAGCAGTGAACTCCAGGGGAATCAGCCCCAGCATTTT.

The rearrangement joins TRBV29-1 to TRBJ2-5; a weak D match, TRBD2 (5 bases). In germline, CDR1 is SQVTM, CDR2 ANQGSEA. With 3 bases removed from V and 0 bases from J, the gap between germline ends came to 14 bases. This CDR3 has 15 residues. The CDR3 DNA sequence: TGCAGCGTTGAGTGGCTCCCGGGGTACCAAGAGACCCAGTACTTC. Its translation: CSVEWLPGYQETQYF.

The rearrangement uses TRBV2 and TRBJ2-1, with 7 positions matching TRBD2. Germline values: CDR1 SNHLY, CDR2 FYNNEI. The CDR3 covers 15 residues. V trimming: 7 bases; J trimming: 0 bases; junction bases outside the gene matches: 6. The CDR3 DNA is TGTGCCAGCACAAGCGGGGTGAGCTCCTACAATGAGCAGTTCTTC. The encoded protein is CASTSGVSSYNEQFF.

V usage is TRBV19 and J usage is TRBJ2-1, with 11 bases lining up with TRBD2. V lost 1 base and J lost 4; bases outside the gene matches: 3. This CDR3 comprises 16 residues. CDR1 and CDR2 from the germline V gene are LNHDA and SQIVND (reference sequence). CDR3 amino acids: CASSIVTSGGYNEQFF. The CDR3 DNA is TGTGCCAGTAGTATAGTTACTAGCGGGGGTTACAATGAGCAGTTCTTC.

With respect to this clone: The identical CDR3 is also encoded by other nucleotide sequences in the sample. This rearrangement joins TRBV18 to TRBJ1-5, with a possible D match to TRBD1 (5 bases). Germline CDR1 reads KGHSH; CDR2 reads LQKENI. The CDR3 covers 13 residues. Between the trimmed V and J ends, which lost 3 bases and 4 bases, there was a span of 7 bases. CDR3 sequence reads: CASSPAGNQPQHF. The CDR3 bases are TGTGCCAGCTCACCGGCAGGGAATCAGCCCCAGCATTTT.

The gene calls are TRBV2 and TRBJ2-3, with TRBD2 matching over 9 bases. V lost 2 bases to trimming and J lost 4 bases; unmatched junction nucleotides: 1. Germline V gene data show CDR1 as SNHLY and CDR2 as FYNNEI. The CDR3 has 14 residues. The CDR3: CASSESGRSDTQYF. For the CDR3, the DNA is TGTGCCAGCAGTGAAAGCGGGAGGTCAGATACGCAGTATTTT.

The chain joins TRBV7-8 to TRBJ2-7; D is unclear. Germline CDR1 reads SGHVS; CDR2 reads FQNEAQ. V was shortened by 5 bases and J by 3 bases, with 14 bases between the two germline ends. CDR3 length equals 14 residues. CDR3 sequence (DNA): TGTGCCAGCAGCCCCGGTGCTCCACTCTACGAGCAGTACGTC. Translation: CASSPGAPLYEQYV.

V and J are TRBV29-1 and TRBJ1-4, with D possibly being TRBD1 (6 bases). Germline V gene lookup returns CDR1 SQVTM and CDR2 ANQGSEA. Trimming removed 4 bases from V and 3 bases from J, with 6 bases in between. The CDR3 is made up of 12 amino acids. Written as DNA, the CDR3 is TGCAGCGTTGGACAGGCTAATGAAAAACTGTTTTTT. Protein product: CSVGQANEKLFF.

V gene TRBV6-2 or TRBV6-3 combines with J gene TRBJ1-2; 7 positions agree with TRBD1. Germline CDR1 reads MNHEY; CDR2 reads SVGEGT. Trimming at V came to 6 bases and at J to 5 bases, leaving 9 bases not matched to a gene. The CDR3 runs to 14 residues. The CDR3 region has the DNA TGTGCCAGCAGCCCCTGGGCAGGGGGGTATGGCTACACCTTC. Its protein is CASSPWAGGYGYTF.

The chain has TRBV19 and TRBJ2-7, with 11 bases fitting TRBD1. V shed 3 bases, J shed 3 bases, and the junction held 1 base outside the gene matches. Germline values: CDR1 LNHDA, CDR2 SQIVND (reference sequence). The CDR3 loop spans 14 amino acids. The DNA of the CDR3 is TGTGCCAGTAGTATCGGGACAGGGGGCTACGAGCAGTACTTC. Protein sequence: CASSIGTGGYEQYF.

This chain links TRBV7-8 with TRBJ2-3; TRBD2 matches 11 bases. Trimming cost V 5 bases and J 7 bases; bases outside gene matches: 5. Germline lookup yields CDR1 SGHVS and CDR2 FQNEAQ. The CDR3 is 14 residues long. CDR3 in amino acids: CASSQTSGSNTQYF. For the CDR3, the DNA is TGTGCCAGCAGCCAAACTAGCGGGAGTAATACGCAGTATTTT.

Written as DNA, the CDR3 is TGTGCCAGCAGCCAAGCCGCGACAGGGAGGCTTGAAAAACTGTTTTTT. Translation gives CASSQAATGRLEKLFF. The V gene is TRBV4-2, the J gene TRBJ1-4, with 7 bases aligning to TRBD1. The germline V gene encodes CDR1 LGHNA and CDR2 YNFKEQ. The CDR3 is 16 residues long. V lost 1 base to trimming and J lost 7 bases; unmatched junction nucleotides: 9.

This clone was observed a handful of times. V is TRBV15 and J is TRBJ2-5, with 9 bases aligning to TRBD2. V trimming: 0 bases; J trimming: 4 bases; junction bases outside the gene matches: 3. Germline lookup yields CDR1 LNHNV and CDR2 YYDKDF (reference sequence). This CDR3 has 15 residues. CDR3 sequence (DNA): TGTGCCACCAGCAGAGATGCGGGAGGGCCAGAGACCCAGTACTTC. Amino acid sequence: CATSRDAGGPETQYF.

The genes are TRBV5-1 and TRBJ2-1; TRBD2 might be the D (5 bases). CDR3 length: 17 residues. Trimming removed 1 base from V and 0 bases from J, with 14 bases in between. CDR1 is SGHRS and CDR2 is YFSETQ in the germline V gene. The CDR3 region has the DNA TGCGCCAGCAGCTTGCGGGCGGGCGGCCTCTCCTACAATGAGCAGTTCTTC. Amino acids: CASSLRAGGLSYNEQFF.

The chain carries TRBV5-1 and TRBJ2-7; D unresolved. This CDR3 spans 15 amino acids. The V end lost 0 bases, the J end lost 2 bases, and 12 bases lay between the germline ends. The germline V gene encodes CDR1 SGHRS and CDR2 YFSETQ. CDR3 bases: TGCGCCAGCAGCTTGGACGGGTTCGAGGCCTACGAGCAGTACTTC. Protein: CASSLDGFEAYEQYF. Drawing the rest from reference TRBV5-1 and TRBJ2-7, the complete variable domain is KAGVTQTPRYLIKTRGQQVTLSCSPISGHRSVSWYQQTPGQGLQFLFEYFSETQRNKGNFPGRFSGRQFSNSRSEMNVSTLELGDSALYLCASSLDGFEAYEQYFGPGTRLTVT.

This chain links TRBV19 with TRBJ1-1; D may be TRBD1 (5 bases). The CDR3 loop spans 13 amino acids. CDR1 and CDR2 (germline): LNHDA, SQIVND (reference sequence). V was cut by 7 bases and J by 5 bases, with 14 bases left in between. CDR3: CASKRPGDTEAFF. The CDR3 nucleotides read TGTGCCAGTAAAAGGCCGGGGGATACTGAAGCTTTCTTT.

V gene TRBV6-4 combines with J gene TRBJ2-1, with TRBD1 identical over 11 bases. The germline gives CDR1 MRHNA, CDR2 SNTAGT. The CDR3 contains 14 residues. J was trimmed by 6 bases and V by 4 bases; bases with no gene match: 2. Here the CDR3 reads CASSGGTGGNEQFF. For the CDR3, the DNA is TGTGCCAGCAGTGGGGGGACAGGGGGCAATGAGCAGTTCTTC.

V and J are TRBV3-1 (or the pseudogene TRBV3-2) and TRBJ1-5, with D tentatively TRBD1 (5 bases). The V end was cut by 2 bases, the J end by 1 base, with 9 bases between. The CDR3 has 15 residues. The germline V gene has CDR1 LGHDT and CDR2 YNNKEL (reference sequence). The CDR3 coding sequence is TGTGCCAGCAGCCAAATGCCAGGGAGCAATCAGCCCCAGCATTTT. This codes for CASSQMPGSNQPQHF.

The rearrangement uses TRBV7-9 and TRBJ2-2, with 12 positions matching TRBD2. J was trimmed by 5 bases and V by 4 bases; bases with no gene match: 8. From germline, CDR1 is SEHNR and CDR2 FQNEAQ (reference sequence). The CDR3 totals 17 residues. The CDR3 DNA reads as TGTGCCAGCAGCTCTACCTGGACTAGCGGGACGACCGGGGAGCTGTTTTTT. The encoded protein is CASSSTWTSGTTGELFF.